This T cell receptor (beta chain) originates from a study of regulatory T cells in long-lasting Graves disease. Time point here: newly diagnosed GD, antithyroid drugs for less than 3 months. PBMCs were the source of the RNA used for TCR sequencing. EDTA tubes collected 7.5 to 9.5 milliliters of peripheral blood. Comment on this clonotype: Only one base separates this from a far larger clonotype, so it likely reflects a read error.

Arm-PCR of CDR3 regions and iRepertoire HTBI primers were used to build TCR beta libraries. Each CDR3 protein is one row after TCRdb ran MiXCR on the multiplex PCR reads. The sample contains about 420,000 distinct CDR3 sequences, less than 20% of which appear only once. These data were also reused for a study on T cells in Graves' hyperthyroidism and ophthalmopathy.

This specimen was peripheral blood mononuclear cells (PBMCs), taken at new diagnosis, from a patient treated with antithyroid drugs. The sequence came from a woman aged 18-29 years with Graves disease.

The CDR3 spells CASTQLGQGDEQYF. The CDR3 DNA is TGTGCCAGCACCCAACTAGGACAGGGCGATGAGCAGTACTTC. This chain connects TRBV12-3 or TRBV12-4 to TRBJ2-7; 8 positions agree with TRBD1. V was pared by 7 bases and J by 7 bases, with 12 bases of the junction left unmatched. There are 14 residues in the CDR3.